Below, 4 T cell receptor beta chains from the same sample are listed, as sequenced in a study of molecular identifiers for immune sequencing clone quantification. TCRdb itself ran the PCR reads through MiXCR, one entry per CDR3 protein. Among tens of thousands of distinct CDR3 sequences listed, roughly a third were seen once. Sample: naive CD8+ T cells from blood, with Jurkat cell RNA spiked in. As for subset: FACS-sorted CD8+CD4-CCR7+CD45RA+ naive T cells. Receptor source: a human donor in good health. Some libraries in this study had Jurkat cell RNA spiked in.

Many counts were recorded for this clonotype. This sequence joins TRBV27 and TRBJ1-1; maybe TRBD1 (5 bases). The germline gives CDR1 MNHEY, CDR2 SMNVEV (reference sequence). The CDR3 covers 13 residues. Trimming stripped 0 bases from V and 8 bases from J, with 10 bases between. CDR3 region: CASSLSVGGEAFF. The CDR3 nucleotides read TGTGCCAGCAGTTTATCAGTGGGGGGAGAAGCTTTCTTT.

The chain has TRBV12-3 or TRBV12-4 and TRBJ2-2; 7 nucleotides line up with TRBD2. The CDR3 covers 15 residues. The ends lost 3 bases at V and 5 bases at J; junction bases unmatched: 6. The CDR3 nucleotides read TGTGCCAGCAGTTTTGGACTAGAGAGGACCGGGGAGCTGTTTTTT. Residues: CASSFGLERTGELFF.

The V and J genes are TRBV7-9 and TRBJ2-7, with a tentative D call TRBD1 (5 bases). Germline CDR1 SEHNR, CDR2 FQNEAQ (reference sequence). The V end was cut by 2 bases, the J end by 3 bases, with 20 bases between. This CDR3 is built from 17 residues. CDR3 coding DNA: TGTGCCAGCAGCTTAACAGGTGGGCCGGCGGTTCGCTACGAGCAGTACTTC. This codes for CASSLTGGPAVRYEQYF.

About this clonotype itself: A read error may explain this, as a much larger clone is one base away. CDR3 residues: CSVELAVTKNIQYF. The CDR3 DNA reads as TGCAGCGTTGAATTGGCGGTAACCAAAAACATTCAGTACTTC. The chain uses TRBV29-1 and TRBJ2-4, with D unresolved. The CDR3 covers 14 residues. The ends were cut back, 2 bases at V and 2 bases at J, with 10 bases in the middle. Germline V gene sequence: CDR1 SQVTM, CDR2 ANQGSEA.